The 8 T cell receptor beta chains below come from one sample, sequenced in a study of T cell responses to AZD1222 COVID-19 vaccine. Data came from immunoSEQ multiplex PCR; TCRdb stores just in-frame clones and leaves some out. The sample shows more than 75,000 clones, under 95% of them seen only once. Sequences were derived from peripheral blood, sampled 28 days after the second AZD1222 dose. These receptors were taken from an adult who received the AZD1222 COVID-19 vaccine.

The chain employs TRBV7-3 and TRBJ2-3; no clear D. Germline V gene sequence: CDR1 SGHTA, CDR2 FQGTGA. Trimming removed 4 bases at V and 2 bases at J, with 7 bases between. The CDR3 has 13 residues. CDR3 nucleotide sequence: TGTGCCAGCAGCTCCGGGTCCACAGATACGCAGTATTTT. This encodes CASSSGSTDTQYF.

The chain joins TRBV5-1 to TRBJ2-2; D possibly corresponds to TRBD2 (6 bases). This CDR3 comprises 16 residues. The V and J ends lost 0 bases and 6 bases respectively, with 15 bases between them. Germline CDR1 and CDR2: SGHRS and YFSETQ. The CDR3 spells CASSLVGGGRAGELFF. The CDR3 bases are TGCGCCAGCAGCTTGGTCGGCGGAGGGCGTGCCGGGGAGCTGTTTTTT.

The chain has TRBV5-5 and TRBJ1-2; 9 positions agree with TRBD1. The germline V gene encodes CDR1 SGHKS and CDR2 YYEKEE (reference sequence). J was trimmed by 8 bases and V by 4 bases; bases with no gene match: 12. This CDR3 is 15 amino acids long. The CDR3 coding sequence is TGTGCCAGCAGCCTTCGGGGGGACAGGGAGGTAGGCTACACCTTC. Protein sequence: CASSLRGDREVGYTF.

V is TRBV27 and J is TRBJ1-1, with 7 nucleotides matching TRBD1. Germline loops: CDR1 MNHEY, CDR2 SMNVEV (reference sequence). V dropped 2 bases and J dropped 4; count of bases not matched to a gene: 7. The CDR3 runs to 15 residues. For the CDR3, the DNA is TGTGCCAGCAGTTTAACGCCTCAGGGGGGCACTGAAGCTTTCTTT. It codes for CASSLTPQGGTEAFF.

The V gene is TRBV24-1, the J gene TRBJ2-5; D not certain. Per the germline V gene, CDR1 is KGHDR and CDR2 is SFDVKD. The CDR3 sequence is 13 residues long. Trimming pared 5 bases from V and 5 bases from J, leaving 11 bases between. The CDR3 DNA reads TGTGCCACCAGTGTCGCTAGATCCGAGACCCAGTACTTC. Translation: CATSVARSETQYF.

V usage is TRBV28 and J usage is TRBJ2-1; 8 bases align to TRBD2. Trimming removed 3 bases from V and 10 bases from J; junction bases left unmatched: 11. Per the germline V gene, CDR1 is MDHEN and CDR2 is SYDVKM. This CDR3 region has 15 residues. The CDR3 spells CASSFGGRSTGEQFF. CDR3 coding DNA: TGTGCCAGCAGTTTTGGCGGGAGGTCTACAGGGGAGCAGTTCTTC.

The CDR3 DNA reads TGTGCCAGCAGTCGACAGGGAATGAACACTGAAGCTTTCTTT. Encoded protein: CASSRQGMNTEAFF. The chain combines TRBV7-2 with TRBJ1-1; 7 nucleotides agree with TRBD1. CDR1 and CDR2 from the germline V gene are SGHTA and FQGNSA. CDR3 size: 14 residues. V lost 6 bases to trimming and J lost 0 bases; unmatched junction nucleotides: 4.

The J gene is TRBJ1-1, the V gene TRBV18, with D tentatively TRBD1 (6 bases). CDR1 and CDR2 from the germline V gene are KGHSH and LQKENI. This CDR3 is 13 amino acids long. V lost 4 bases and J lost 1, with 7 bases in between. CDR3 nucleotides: TGTGCCAGCTCACAGGGACAGAACACTGAAGCTTTCTTT. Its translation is CASSQGQNTEAFF.